This T cell receptor beta chain is drawn from a study of blood T cell repertoires in COVID-19. TCRdb's table, derived via immunoSEQ multiplex PCR, lists solely in-frame clones and lacks some. The sample contains approximately 110,000 clones, 81% of which appear only once. The germline CDR1 and CDR2 sequences are KGHSH and LQKENI. The V end was cut by 3 bases, the J end by 7 bases, with 10 bases between. CDR3 size: 13 residues. This sequence was found in an elderly man with acute or convalescent COVID-19. Sequencing was performed on peripheral blood. V usage is TRBV18 and J usage is TRBJ1-3; TRBD1 is a possible D gene (5 bases). CDR3 sequence reads: CASSPDKGNTIYF. In DNA, the CDR3 is TGTGCCAGCTCACCGGACAAGGGGAACACCATATATTTT.